A selection of T cell receptor beta chains follows, all from one sample in a study of technical replicates of blood from several donors. Measured with immunoSEQ multiplex PCR; TCRdb has only the in-frame clones, and not every one. This table has tens of thousands of clones, around 94% appearing once. Material for sequencing was T cells isolated from PBMCs. The receptors were sampled from a human donor in good health. CDR3s include the opening cysteine and the closing phenylalanine or tryptophan. D genes are given only for firm matches. Only part of the rows carry a size: once, few, many, or a class if the clone is expanded.

D gene: -; J gene: TRBJ1-3; clone size: -; V gene: TRBV29-1; CDR3 protein: CSVESRGNTIYF; CDR3 DNA: TGCAGCGTTGAATCGCGCGGAAACACCATATATTTT
D gene: -; J gene: TRBJ2-1; clone size: -; V gene: TRBV4-2; CDR3 protein: CASSPLSGVEQFF; CDR3 DNA: TGTGCCAGCAGCCCACTTAGCGGAGTTGAGCAGTTCTTC
D gene: -; J gene: TRBJ1-5; clone size: -; V gene: TRBV4-1; CDR3 protein: CASSQDSRGQTQHF; CDR3 DNA: TGCGCCAGCAGCCAAGATTCTCGCGGTCAGACCCAGCATTTT
D gene: -; J gene: TRBJ2-7; clone size: -; V gene: TRBV11-2; CDR3 protein: CASRPITQAFILF; CDR3 DNA: TGTGCCAGCAGGCCTATTACGCAGGCTTTTATTCTCTTC
D gene: -; J gene: TRBJ2-1; clone size: -; V gene: TRBV5-4; CDR3 protein: CASSSDSYNEQFF; CDR3 DNA: TGTGCCAGCAGCTCGGACAGCTACAATGAGCAGTTCTTC
D gene: -; J gene: TRBJ1-6; clone size: -; V gene: TRBV5-6; CDR3 protein: CASSLSKQGVENSPLHF; CDR3 DNA: TGTGCCAGCAGCCTTTCAAAACAGGGAGTGGAGAATTCACCCCTCCACTTT
D gene: -; J gene: TRBJ2-7; clone size: -; V gene: TRBV29-1; CDR3 protein: CSVRRAGGLYEQYF; CDR3 DNA: TGCAGCGTCCGTCGCGCTGGCGGGCTCTACGAGCAGTACTTC
D gene: -; J gene: TRBJ2-2; clone size: -; V gene: TRBV6-5; CDR3 protein: CASSYPSGELFF; CDR3 DNA: TGTGCCAGCAGTTACCCTAGCGGGGAGCTGTTTTTT
D gene: -; J gene: TRBJ1-1; clone size: few; V gene: TRBV9; CDR3 protein: CASSVGVGTEAFF; CDR3 DNA: TGTGCCAGCAGCGTCGGGGTGGGCACTGAAGCTTTCTTT
D gene: -; J gene: TRBJ1-3; clone size: -; V gene: TRBV6-5; CDR3 protein: CASSYESLSGNTIYF; CDR3 DNA: TGTGCCAGCAGTTATGAGTCCCTCTCTGGAAACACCATATATTTT
D gene: -; J gene: TRBJ2-1; clone size: -; V gene: TRBV7-8; CDR3 protein: CASSLAGASYNEQFF; CDR3 DNA: TGTGCCAGCAGCTTAGCAGGGGCGAGCTACAATGAGCAGTTCTTC
D gene: -; J gene: TRBJ1-1; clone size: -; V gene: TRBV27; CDR3 protein: CASSLSHRNEAFF; CDR3 DNA: TGTGCCAGCAGTTTATCCCACAGAAATGAAGCTTTCTTT
D gene: -; J gene: TRBJ2-5; clone size: -; V gene: TRBV7-2; CDR3 protein: CASSGGRTETQYF; CDR3 DNA: TGTGCCAGCAGCGGCGGGCGTACGGAGACCCAGTACTTC
D gene: -; J gene: TRBJ2-7; clone size: -; V gene: TRBV4-1; CDR3 protein: CASSRGRGEQYF; CDR3 DNA: TGCGCCAGCAGCCGAGGGCGAGGCGAGCAGTACTTC
D gene: -; J gene: TRBJ1-2; clone size: -; V gene: TRBV11-2; CDR3 protein: CASSKQRREGGGANYGYTF; CDR3 DNA: TGTGCCAGCAGCAAGCAACGCAGGGAGGGCGGTGGCGCTAACTATGGCTACACCTTC
D gene: -; J gene: TRBJ2-2; clone size: -; V gene: TRBV4-1; CDR3 protein: CASSQVDRMTTGELFF; CDR3 DNA: TGCGCCAGCAGCCAAGTCGACAGGATGACGACCGGGGAGCTGTTTTTT
D gene: -; J gene: TRBJ1-4; clone size: -; V gene: TRBV4-1; CDR3 protein: CASSHSQGMTNEKLFF; CDR3 DNA: TGCGCCAGCAGCCACTCTCAGGGAATGACTAATGAAAAACTGTTTTTT
D gene: TRBD2; J gene: TRBJ2-4; clone size: -; V gene: TRBV9; CDR3 protein: CASSVGASGGQNIQYF; CDR3 DNA: TGTGCCAGCAGCGTAGGGGCTAGCGGGGGGCAAAACATTCAGTACTTC
D gene: -; J gene: TRBJ2-7; clone size: -; V gene: TRBV10-3; CDR3 protein: CAITSSSYEQYF; CDR3 DNA: TGTGCCATCACTAGCAGTTCGTACGAGCAGTACTTC
D gene: TRBD2; J gene: TRBJ2-3; clone size: once; V gene: TRBV13; CDR3 protein: CASSLRGGGGQTDTQYF; CDR3 DNA: TGTGCCAGCAGCCTACGAGGTGGGGGAGGGCAGACAGATACGCAGTATTTT
D gene: -; J gene: TRBJ2-7; clone size: -; V gene: TRBV19; CDR3 protein: CASSRGWTASDWEQYF; CDR3 DNA: TGTGCCAGTAGTAGGGGATGGACAGCCTCGGATTGGGAGCAGTACTTC
D gene: TRBD1; J gene: TRBJ2-7; clone size: -; V gene: TRBV27; CDR3 protein: CASSTGTGSYEQYF; CDR3 DNA: TGTGCCAGCAGTACCGGGACAGGGAGCTACGAGCAGTACTTC
D gene: TRBD1; J gene: TRBJ2-1; clone size: -; V gene: TRBV12-5; CDR3 protein: CASGLVLGQGIEQFF; CDR3 DNA: TGTGCTAGTGGTTTGGTACTGGGACAGGGAATTGAGCAGTTCTTC
D gene: -; J gene: TRBJ2-7; clone size: -; V gene: TRBV6-1; CDR3 protein: CASSEAIPAQVYEQYF; CDR3 DNA: TGTGCCAGCAGTGAAGCGATCCCGGCACAGGTCTACGAGCAGTACTTC
D gene: TRBD1; J gene: TRBJ1-1; clone size: -; V gene: TRBV6-6; CDR3 protein: CASRGTEGYLDTEAFF; CDR3 DNA: TGTGCCAGCAGGGGGACAGAAGGATATCTCGACACTGAAGCTTTCTTT
D gene: TRBD2; J gene: TRBJ2-1; clone size: -; V gene: TRBV6-5; CDR3 protein: CASSYGTSGNNEQFF; CDR3 DNA: TGTGCCAGCAGTTACGGGACTAGCGGGAACAATGAGCAGTTCTTC
D gene: TRBD2; J gene: TRBJ2-7; clone size: -; V gene: TRBV7-8; CDR3 protein: CASSFTSGSSNEQYF; CDR3 DNA: TGTGCCAGCAGCTTCACTAGCGGGAGCTCAAACGAGCAGTACTTC
D gene: -; J gene: TRBJ2-1; clone size: -; V gene: TRBV10-3; CDR3 protein: CAISEQVSYNEQFF; CDR3 DNA: TGTGCCATCAGTGAGCAGGTATCCTACAATGAGCAGTTCTTC
D gene: -; J gene: TRBJ2-7; clone size: -; V gene: TRBV7-2; CDR3 protein: CASSFRSYEQYF; CDR3 DNA: TGTGCCAGCAGCTTTCGGAGCTACGAGCAGTACTTC
D gene: TRBD1; J gene: TRBJ1-2; clone size: once; V gene: TRBV7-8; CDR3 protein: CASSLAYKTGAAGGYTF; CDR3 DNA: TGTGCCAGCAGCTTAGCGTACAAGACAGGGGCAGCGGGGGGCTACACCTTC
D gene: TRBD1; J gene: TRBJ1-5; clone size: -; V gene: TRBV6-6; CDR3 protein: CASSTGGARNQPQHF; CDR3 DNA: TGTGCCAGCAGTACAGGGGGCGCGAGGAATCAGCCCCAGCATTTT
D gene: -; J gene: TRBJ2-3; clone size: -; V gene: TRBV2; CDR3 protein: CASSEWHDTQYF; CDR3 DNA: TGTGCCAGCAGTGAATGGCATGATACGCAGTATTTT
D gene: TRBD1; J gene: TRBJ2-1; clone size: -; V gene: TRBV6-4; CDR3 protein: CASSERTGYNEQFF; CDR3 DNA: TGTGCCAGCAGTGAACGGACAGGCTACAATGAGCAGTTCTTC
D gene: -; J gene: TRBJ2-2; clone size: -; V gene: TRBV9; CDR3 protein: CASSAPLRSNTGELFF; CDR3 DNA: TGTGCCAGCAGCGCCCCTCTTAGGAGTAACACCGGGGAGCTGTTTTTT
D gene: -; J gene: TRBJ2-7; clone size: -; V gene: TRBV7-9; CDR3 protein: CASSLVGGSYEQYF; CDR3 DNA: TGTGCCAGCAGCTTAGTTGGAGGCTCCTACGAGCAGTACTTC
D gene: TRBD2; J gene: TRBJ2-2; clone size: -; V gene: TRBV9; CDR3 protein: CASSEGLAANTGELFF; CDR3 DNA: TGTGCCAGCAGCGAGGGACTAGCGGCTAACACCGGGGAGCTGTTTTTT
D gene: TRBD1; J gene: TRBJ1-5; clone size: -; V gene: TRBV5-5; CDR3 protein: CASSLGGGQEINQPQHF; CDR3 DNA: TGTGCCAGCAGCTTGGGCGGGGGACAGGAGATCAATCAGCCCCAGCATTTT
D gene: -; J gene: TRBJ2-3; clone size: -; V gene: TRBV6-4; CDR3 protein: CARVKVFYYKRDTQYF; CDR3 DNA: TGTGCCAGAGTTAAAGTATTTTACTACAAGCGGGATACGCAGTATTTT
D gene: -; J gene: TRBJ1-1; clone size: -; V gene: TRBV20-1; CDR3 protein: CSASRGEAFF; CDR3 DNA: TGCAGTGCTAGTAGGGGTGAAGCTTTCTTT
D gene: TRBD1; J gene: TRBJ1-2; clone size: -; V gene: TRBV15; CDR3 protein: CATSRPGQGTYGYTF; CDR3 DNA: TGTGCCACCAGCAGGCCGGGACAGGGGACCTATGGCTACACCTTC
D gene: -; J gene: TRBJ1-1; clone size: -; V gene: TRBV5-1; CDR3 protein: CASRGVMNTEAFF; CDR3 DNA: TGCGCCAGCAGAGGGGTGATGAACACCGAAGCTTTCTTT
D gene: -; J gene: TRBJ2-5; clone size: -; V gene: TRBV2; CDR3 protein: CASSRTLRQETQYF; CDR3 DNA: TGTGCCAGCAGCCGCACCCTAAGACAAGAGACCCAGTACTTC
D gene: -; J gene: TRBJ2-3; clone size: -; V gene: TRBV10-3; CDR3 protein: CAISARGSTDTQYF; CDR3 DNA: TGTGCCATCAGTGCCCGGGGGAGCACAGATACGCAGTATTTT
D gene: TRBD1; J gene: TRBJ2-7; clone size: -; V gene: TRBV9; CDR3 protein: CASSGGGQTYEQYF; CDR3 DNA: TGTGCCAGCAGCGGTGGGGGACAGACCTACGAGCAGTACTTC
D gene: -; J gene: TRBJ1-5; clone size: -; V gene: TRBV2; CDR3 protein: CASKQEVGQPQHF; CDR3 DNA: TGTGCCAGCAAGCAGGAAGTAGGACAGCCCCAGCATTTT
D gene: TRBD1; J gene: TRBJ1-1; clone size: -; V gene: TRBV5-1; CDR3 protein: CASSSRQGLNTEAFF; CDR3 DNA: TGCGCCAGCAGCTCTAGACAGGGCCTGAACACTGAAGCTTTCTTT
D gene: TRBD2; J gene: TRBJ2-3; clone size: once; V gene: TRBV6-5; CDR3 protein: CASSYDLAGVDTQYF; CDR3 DNA: TGTGCCAGCAGTTACGATCTAGCGGGAGTCGATACGCAGTATTTT
D gene: -; J gene: TRBJ1-2; clone size: -; V gene: TRBV4-2; CDR3 protein: CASSQEGGGYTF; CDR3 DNA: TGTGCCAGCAGCCAAGAAGGAGGTGGCTACACCTTC
D gene: -; J gene: TRBJ1-5; clone size: -; V gene: TRBV6-1; CDR3 protein: CASSPVLSGHQPQHF; CDR3 DNA: TGTGCCAGCAGTCCCGTCCTCAGTGGCCATCAGCCCCAGCATTTT
D gene: -; J gene: TRBJ2-5; clone size: -; V gene: TRBV7-9; CDR3 protein: CASRSRGGLAQETQYF; CDR3 DNA: TGTGCCAGCAGATCGAGGGGGGGCCTTGCACAAGAGACCCAGTACTTC
D gene: TRBD1; J gene: TRBJ1-4; clone size: -; V gene: TRBV13; CDR3 protein: CASSIGQGATNEKLFF; CDR3 DNA: TGTGCCAGCAGCATCGGACAGGGGGCAACTAATGAAAAACTGTTTTTT
D gene: TRBD1; J gene: TRBJ2-7; clone size: -; V gene: TRBV5-6; CDR3 protein: CASRTGDPSPYEQYF; CDR3 DNA: TGTGCCAGCAGGACAGGGGACCCGAGTCCCTACGAGCAGTACTTC
D gene: -; J gene: TRBJ1-3; clone size: -; V gene: TRBV19; CDR3 protein: CASSSESGNTIYF; CDR3 DNA: TGTGCCAGTAGTTCCGAGTCCGGAAACACCATATATTTT
D gene: -; J gene: TRBJ1-3; clone size: -; V gene: TRBV30; CDR3 protein: CAWSTGSGNTIYF; CDR3 DNA: TGTGCCTGGAGTACGGGTTCTGGAAACACCATATATTTT
D gene: -; J gene: TRBJ1-2; clone size: -; V gene: TRBV21-1; CDR3 protein: CAAGKGGYTF; CDR3 DNA: TGTGCCGCCGGGAAGGGTGGCTACACCTTC
D gene: -; J gene: TRBJ2-7; clone size: -; V gene: TRBV5-4; CDR3 protein: CASSSIGGSYEQYF; CDR3 DNA: TGTGCCAGCAGCTCCATCGGTGGCTCCTACGAGCAGTACTTC
D gene: TRBD1; J gene: TRBJ2-2; clone size: once; V gene: TRBV7-2; CDR3 protein: CASLGTANTGELFF; CDR3 DNA: TGTGCCAGCCTAGGGACAGCTAACACCGGGGAGCTGTTTTTT
D gene: TRBD2; J gene: TRBJ2-1; clone size: -; V gene: TRBV7-8; CDR3 protein: CASSLLTSGPYNEQFF; CDR3 DNA: TGTGCCAGCAGCTTATTGACTAGCGGGCCGTACAATGAGCAGTTCTTC